These T cell receptor beta chains were read from a single sample in a study of metastatic and nonmetastatic thyroid tumors. TCRdb redid the clone calls on the PCR reads using MiXCR. This table holds tens of thousands of clones, 13% to 15% found once. Specimen: blood. Every receptor here comes from a male donor with papillary thyroid cancer or a benign thyroid nodule (not recorded which). Some clones in this sample may be carry-over from other donors' samples. Each CDR3 is given with its conserved first and last residue. Fields, in order: D gene, CDR3 length, V gene, J gene, clone size, CDR3 protein, CDR3 DNA. A D gene is named only where the DNA matches it firmly. The size entry is marked missing in some rows and otherwise reads once, few, many or a size class.

NA	16	TRBV5-1	TRBJ2-1	many	CASSFTTMRSYNEQFF	TGCGCCAGCAGCTTCACGACTATGCGCTCCTACAATGAGCAGTTCTTC
NA	15	TRBV28	TRBJ2-3	many	CASSFTSESTDTQYF	TGTGCCAGCAGTTTTACCAGCGAGAGCACAGATACGCAGTATTTT
NA	13	TRBV29-1	TRBJ2-1	many	CSGGHQAGDEQFF	TGCAGCGGGGGACACCAGGCGGGCGATGAGCAGTTCTTC
NA	18	TRBV11-2	TRBJ2-1	many	CASSLETIHRLYYNEQFF	TGTGCCAGCAGCTTAGAGACAATACACAGGCTTTACTACAATGAGCAGTTCTTC
TRBD2	17	TRBV19	TRBJ2-2	many	CASSIIMLAGTPGELFF	TGTGCCAGTAGTATCATCATGCTAGCGGGGACTCCCGGGGAGCTGTTTTTT
NA	14	TRBV20-1	TRBJ1-1	many	CSAPDRGRITEAFF	TGCAGTGCCCCCGACCGAGGGAGGATCACTGAAGCTTTCTTT
TRBD2	20	TRBV28	TRBJ2-1	few	CASSFYGLAGGGGTYNEQFF	TGTGCCAGCAGCTTCTATGGGCTAGCGGGAGGCGGGGGGACCTACAATGAGCAGTTCTTC
TRBD1	16	TRBV6-6	TRBJ1-2	NA	CASSYSQGAQNYGYTF	TGTGCCAGCAGTTACTCCCAGGGGGCTCAAAACTATGGCTACACCTTC
NA	17	TRBV6-1	TRBJ1-6	many	CASSDNGMSSYNSPLHF	TGTGCCAGCAGTGATAACGGGATGAGCTCCTATAATTCACCCCTCCACTTT
NA	14	TRBV6-1	TRBJ2-1	few	CASSSHWENNEQFF	TGTGCCAGCAGTTCGCATTGGGAAAACAATGAGCAGTTCTTC
TRBD2	14	TRBV6-1	TRBJ2-2	many	CASFLAANTGELFF	TGTGCCTCATTTCTAGCGGCGAACACCGGGGAGCTGTTTTTT
NA	15	TRBV9	TRBJ2-1	many	CASSAGTPSYNEQFF	TGTGCCAGCAGCGCGGGGACACCGTCCTACAATGAGCAGTTCTTC
NA	13	TRBV13	TRBJ1-1	few	CTNSPRGRSEAFF	TGTACCAACAGCCCCAGGGGAAGGAGTGAAGCTTTCTTT
NA	14	TRBV7-9	TRBJ2-3	many	CASSLAGSEDTQYF	TGTGCCAGCAGCTTAGCGGGGAGTGAGGATACGCAGTATTTT
TRBD1	14	TRBV27	TRBJ2-7	many	CASSLSGQSYEQYF	TGTGCCAGCAGTTTGTCGGGACAGTCCTACGAGCAGTACTTC
TRBD1	19	TRBV5-1	TRBJ2-6	many	CASRSGGVHRGSGANVLTF	TGCGCCAGCAGGTCTGGAGGGGTCCACAGGGGGTCTGGGGCCAACGTCCTGACTTTC
TRBD1	18	TRBV2	TRBJ1-2	many	CASRGPGQGNILNYGYTF	TGTGCCAGCAGAGGACCGGGACAGGGAAATATCCTTAACTATGGCTACACCTTC
TRBD2	18	TRBV4-1	TRBJ2-2	many	CASSHWGLAGPNTGELFF	TGCGCCAGCAGCCATTGGGGACTAGCGGGACCTAACACCGGGGAGCTGTTTTTT
TRBD1	15	TRBV6-2/TRBV6-3	TRBJ2-4	many	CASSYRQGLSNIQYF	TGTGCCAGCAGTTACAGACAGGGGTTGAGCAACATTCAGTATTTC
TRBD2	15	TRBV7-3	TRBJ2-5	many	CASSLRGRGEETQYF	TGTGCCAGCAGCTTAAGAGGGAGGGGCGAGGAGACCCAGTACTTC
TRBD1	15	TRBV30	TRBJ1-1	many	CAWTSHDRGGPEAFF	TGTGCCTGGACTAGCCATGACAGGGGAGGACCTGAAGCTTTCTTT
TRBD1	15	TRBV5-5	TRBJ1-3	many	CASSLDRGSGNTIYF	TGTGCCAGCAGCTTGGACAGGGGTTCTGGAAACACCATATATTTT
NA	14	TRBV11-2	TRBJ2-6	NA	CASSSPRVAPVLTF	TGTGCCAGCAGCTCCCCGAGGGTTGCCCCCGTCCTGACTTTC
TRBD1	15	TRBV13	TRBJ2-1	many	CASSSWGTAHNEQFF	TGTGCCAGCAGCTCCTGGGGGACAGCTCACAATGAGCAGTTCTTC
NA	14	TRBV7-8	TRBJ1-1	many	CASSLGAADAVAFF	TGTGCCAGCAGCTTAGGGGCGGCAGACGCCGTAGCTTTCTTT
TRBD1	18	TRBV5-1	TRBJ2-1	many	CASSFGQGARQFNNEQFF	TGCGCCAGCAGCTTTGGACAGGGGGCGCGTCAATTCAACAATGAGCAGTTCTTC
TRBD1	16	TRBV28	TRBJ1-5	many	CASRFYGRGREQPQHF	TGTGCCAGCAGATTTTATGGCAGGGGGCGCGAACAGCCCCAGCATTTT
NA	13	TRBV20-1	TRBJ1-2	NA	CSAPGQSVYGYTF	TGCAGTGCACCCGGACAGTCAGTCTATGGCTACACCTTC
NA	18	TRBV11-1	TRBJ2-1	many	CASSLTKAGPSSYNEQFF	TGTGCCAGCAGCCTGACAAAAGCGGGCCCCAGCTCCTACAATGAGCAGTTCTTC